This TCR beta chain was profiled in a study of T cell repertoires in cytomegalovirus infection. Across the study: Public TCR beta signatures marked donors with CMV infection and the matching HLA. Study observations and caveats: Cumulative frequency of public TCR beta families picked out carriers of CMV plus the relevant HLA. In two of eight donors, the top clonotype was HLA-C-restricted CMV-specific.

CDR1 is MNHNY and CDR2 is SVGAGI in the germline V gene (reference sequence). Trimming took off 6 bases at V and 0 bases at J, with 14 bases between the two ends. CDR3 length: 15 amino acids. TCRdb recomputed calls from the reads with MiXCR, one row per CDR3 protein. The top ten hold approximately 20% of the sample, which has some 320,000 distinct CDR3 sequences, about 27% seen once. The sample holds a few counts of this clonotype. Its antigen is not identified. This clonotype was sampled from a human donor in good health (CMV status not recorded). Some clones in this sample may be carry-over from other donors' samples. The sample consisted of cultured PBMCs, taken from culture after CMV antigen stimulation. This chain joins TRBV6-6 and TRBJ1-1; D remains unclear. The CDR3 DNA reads TGTGCCAGCAGCCGGGCCTTACAGTTGAACACTGAAGCTTTCTTT. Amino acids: CASSRALQLNTEAFF.